This T cell receptor (beta chain) was recorded in a study of T-cell reconstitution after alpha-beta-depleted transplantation in children (dated by TCRdb to about 2016). In the study overall: The study quantitatively tracked T-cell immune reconstitution after TCRalphabeta/CD19-depleted allogeneic hematopoietic cell transplantation in children using TCR repertoire profiling.

To prepare the library, PCR was applied. The run used an Illumina HiSeq 2500. TCR library preparation used molecular barcoding, with unique molecular identifiers applied to normalize quantification of the TCRbeta repertoire. TCRdb took the public reads, trimmed them with fastp at Q25, ran MiXCR for clone calling and kept in-frame beta chains. Rows merge per CDR3 protein into single entries with the most common DNA and genes. In all, the sample holds 250,000 to 350,000 distinct CDR3 sequences, and approximately 9.6% of those were seen once. About a tenth of the sample comes from the top ten. The CDR3 spans 14 residues, from the cysteine through the phenylalanine. Only the CDR3 region is kept as DNA, spanning 42 bases read in frame from base 1. According to the germline V gene (reference sequence), CDR1 reads DFQATT and CDR2 reads SNEGSKA. The germline ends are 16 bases apart after V is trimmed by 3 bases and J by 4 bases.

In its sample, this clonotype was seen many times. The specificity of this receptor is unknown. No quality values exist for individual bases; no much larger clone is one base distant. This chain is built from TRBV20-1 and TRBJ2-7, and the D gene may be TRBD1, 5 bases matching. The receptor was derived from a human donor who donated a stem cell graft to a child with SCID. The sequences come from PBMCs from the stem cell graft donor, collected from the stem cell graft. The CDR3 is CSARDPGQEYEQYF. The nucleotide sequence reads TGCAGTGCTAGGGACCCCGGACAAGAGTACGAGCAGTACTTC.